These 5 T cell receptor beta chains came from one sample sequenced in a study of CXCR3-negative and CXCR3-positive naive CD8 T cells. UMI-labeled 5' RACE yielded the TRB cDNA libraries. TCRdb reprocessed the 5' RACE reads and reports one entry per CDR3 protein, with no DNA. The table lists about 130,000 distinct CDR3 sequences, with around 0.27% in the top ten. The specimen was naive CXCR3- CD8+ T cells from blood. Subset reported: CD45RO-CCR7+CD27+CD95- naive CD8+ T cells lacking CXCR3 (TNR3-). The receptor set was obtained from a human donor in good health. Some clones in this sample may be carry-over from other donors' samples.

The chain employs TRBV28 and TRBJ2-7; the TCRdb call, TRBD1, lacks DNA for checking. The CDR3 is made up of 13 amino acids. CDR1 and CDR2 (germline): MDHEN, SYDVKM. CDR3 region: CASKGDISYEQYF.

The chain joins TRBV7-7 to TRBJ2-1; TCRdb indicates TRBD2, and absent DNA this call remains unverified. This CDR3 spans 13 amino acids. Germline V CDR1 and CDR2: SSHAT, FNYEAQ (reference sequence). The chain's CDR3 is CASSRGASYEQFF.

The chain is built from TRBV6-5 and TRBJ2-7; TCRdb's D call, TRBD2, is unchecked because there is no DNA. This CDR3 has 15 amino acids. The V gene's germline CDR1 is MNHEY and CDR2 SVGAGI. The CDR3 loop reads CASSYSGTSGVEEYF.

The V call is TRBV2, the J call TRBJ1-5; TCRdb's D call, TRBD1, is unchecked because there is no DNA. The CDR3 extends over 17 amino acids. CDR1 is SNHLY and CDR2 is FYNNEI in the germline V gene. The CDR3 reads CASSPDPVRYSNQPQHF.

The chain joins TRBV7-9 to TRBJ2-5; TCRdb's D call, TRBD1, is unchecked because there is no DNA. Germline CDR1 and CDR2: SEHNR and FQNEAQ (reference sequence). The CDR3 has 15 amino acids. The CDR3 region is CASSLAEGRGETQYF.